The TCR beta chain described here comes from a study of T cell changes during pregnancy in multiple sclerosis. Libraries were prepared by immunoSEQ multiplex PCR; TCRdb keeps only in-frame clonotypes and omits some of them. The sample records roughly 12,000 clones, around 87% being singletons. The specimen comprised CD8+ T cells from peripheral blood mononuclear cells, sampled in the second trimester of pregnancy. This clonotype was obtained from a female donor in good health, enrolled as a control in a pregnancy study.

CDR3 bases: TGTGCCAGCAGGGCCGGGACAGGGGGCACCGGGGAGCTGTTTTTT. Residues: CASRAGTGGTGELFF. This sequence joins TRBV7-8 and TRBJ2-2, with TRBD1 matching 11 bases. The germline gives CDR1 SGHVS, CDR2 FQNEAQ. The junction had 4 bases not matched to a gene; V was cut back by 6 bases and J by 4 bases. This CDR3 comprises 15 residues.